The clone carrying this T cell receptor (beta chain) occurred once. No antigen is known for it. The data are from a study of cytomegalovirus exposure and HLA in healthy donors. Study-level findings and limits: Across donors, most TCRs were seen rarely, yet some public ones were widespread.

Clones were sequenced by immunoSEQ multiplex PCR, and TCRdb holds only the in-frame ones, with some missing. The repertoire includes about 190,000 clones, roughly 82% of them detected once, and almost 1.5% sits in the top ten. CDR3 length: 17 amino acids. V lost 1 base to trimming and J lost 4 bases; unmatched junction nucleotides: 11. The germline V gene has CDR1 MNHEY and CDR2 SMNVEV (reference sequence). The chain recombines TRBV27 with TRBJ2-5; 8 positions match TRBD1. The sequence was collected from a woman aged 18-30 years in good health and CMV-seronegative. The sequencing sample was made of PBMCs. CDR3 bases: TGTGCCAGCAGTTTATGGGGACAGGAAGCGTTCTTAGAGACCCAGTACTTC. It translates to CASSLWGQEAFLETQYF.